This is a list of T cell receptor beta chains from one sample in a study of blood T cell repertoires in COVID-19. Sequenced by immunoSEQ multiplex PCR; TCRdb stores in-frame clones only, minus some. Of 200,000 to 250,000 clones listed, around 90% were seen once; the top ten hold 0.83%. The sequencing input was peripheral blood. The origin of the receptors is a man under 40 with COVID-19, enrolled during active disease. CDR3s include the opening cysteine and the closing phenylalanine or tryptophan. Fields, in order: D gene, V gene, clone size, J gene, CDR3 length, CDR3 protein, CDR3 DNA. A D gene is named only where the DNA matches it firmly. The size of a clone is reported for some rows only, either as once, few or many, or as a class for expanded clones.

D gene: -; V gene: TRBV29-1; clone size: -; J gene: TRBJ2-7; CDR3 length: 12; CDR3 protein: CSVARQGGEQYF; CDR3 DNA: TGCAGCGTGGCCAGACAGGGAGGCGAGCAGTACTTC
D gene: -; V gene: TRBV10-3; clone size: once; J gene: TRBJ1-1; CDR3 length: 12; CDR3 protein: CAIRRIDTEAFF; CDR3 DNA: TGTGCCATCAGGCGAATCGACACTGAAGCTTTCTTT
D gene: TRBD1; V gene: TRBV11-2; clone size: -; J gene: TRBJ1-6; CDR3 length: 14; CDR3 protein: CASSYGQAYSPLHF; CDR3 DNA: TGTGCCAGCAGCTATGGACAGGCGTATTCACCCCTCCACTTT
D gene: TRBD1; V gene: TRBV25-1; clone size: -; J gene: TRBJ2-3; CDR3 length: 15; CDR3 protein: CASSLTGANTDTQYF; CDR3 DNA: TGTGCCAGCAGCCTGACAGGGGCCAACACAGATACGCAGTATTTT
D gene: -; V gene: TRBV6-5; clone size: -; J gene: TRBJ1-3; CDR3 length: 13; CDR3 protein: CASSYSRSGTIYF; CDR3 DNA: TGTGCCAGCAGTTACTCGAGATCGGGGACCATATATTTT
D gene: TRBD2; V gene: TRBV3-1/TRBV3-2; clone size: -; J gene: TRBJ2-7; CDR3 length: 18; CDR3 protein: CASSLTRGGALRAYEQYF; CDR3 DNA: TGTGCCAGCAGCCTCACACGGGGGGGCGCCCTCCGCGCCTACGAGCAGTACTTC
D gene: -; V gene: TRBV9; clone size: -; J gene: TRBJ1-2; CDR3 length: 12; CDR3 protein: CASSLQGGGYTF; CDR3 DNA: TGTGCCAGCAGCCTCCAGGGAGGTGGCTACACCTTC
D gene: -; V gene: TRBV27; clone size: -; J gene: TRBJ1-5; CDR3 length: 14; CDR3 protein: CASSSGGDTQPQHF; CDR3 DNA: TGTGCCAGCAGTTCCGGGGGTGATACTCAGCCCCAGCATTTT
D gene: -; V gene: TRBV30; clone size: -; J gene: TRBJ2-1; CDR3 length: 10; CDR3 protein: CAWEENEQFF; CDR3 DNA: TGTGCCTGGGAAGAGAATGAGCAGTTCTTC
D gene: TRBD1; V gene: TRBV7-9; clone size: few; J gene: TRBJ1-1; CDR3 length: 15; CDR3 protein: CASSSPTQGAAEAFF; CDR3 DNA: TGTGCCAGCAGCTCGCCAACCCAGGGGGCCGCTGAAGCTTTCTTT
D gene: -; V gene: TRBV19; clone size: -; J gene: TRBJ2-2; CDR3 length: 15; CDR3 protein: CASTSSGGVTGELFF; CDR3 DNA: TGTGCCAGTACCTCCTCGGGGGGCGTAACCGGGGAGCTGTTTTTT
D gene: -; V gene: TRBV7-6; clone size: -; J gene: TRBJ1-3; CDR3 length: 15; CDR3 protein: CASSLQSTAGNTIYF; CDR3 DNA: TGTGCCAGCAGCTTACAATCGACAGCTGGAAACACCATATATTTT
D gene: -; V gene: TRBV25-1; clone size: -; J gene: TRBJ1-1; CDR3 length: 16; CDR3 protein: CASSDPGAAMTTEAFF; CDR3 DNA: TGTGCCAGCAGTGACCCAGGGGCAGCTATGACCACTGAAGCTTTCTTT
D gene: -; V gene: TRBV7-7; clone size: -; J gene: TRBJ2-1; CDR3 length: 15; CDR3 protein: CASSRGLGGSDEQFF; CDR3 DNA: TGTGCCAGCAGCCGAGGACTGGGGGGATCAGATGAGCAGTTCTTC
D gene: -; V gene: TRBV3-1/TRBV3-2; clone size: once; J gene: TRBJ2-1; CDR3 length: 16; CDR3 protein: CASSHPRKGYGNEQFF; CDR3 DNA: TGTGCCAGCAGCCACCCGCGAAAGGGGTATGGGAATGAGCAGTTCTTC
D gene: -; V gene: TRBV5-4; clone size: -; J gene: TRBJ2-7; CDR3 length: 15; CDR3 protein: CASSLGQGNSYEQYF; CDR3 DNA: TGTGCCAGCAGTTTGGGGCAGGGCAACTCCTACGAGCAGTACTTC
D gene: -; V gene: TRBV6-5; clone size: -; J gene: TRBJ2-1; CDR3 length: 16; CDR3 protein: CASSYSAQITYNEQFF; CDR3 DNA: TGTGCCAGCAGTTACTCAGCACAGATCACCTACAATGAGCAGTTCTTC
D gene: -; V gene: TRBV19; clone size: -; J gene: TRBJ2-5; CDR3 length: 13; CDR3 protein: CASSAGVEETQYF; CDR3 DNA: TGTGCCAGTTCCGCAGGGGTCGAGGAGACCCAGTACTTC
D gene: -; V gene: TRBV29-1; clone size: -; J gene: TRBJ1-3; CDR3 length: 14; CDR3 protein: CSVDKGLSGNTIYF; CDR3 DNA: TGCAGCGTTGATAAGGGGCTGTCTGGAAACACCATATATTTT
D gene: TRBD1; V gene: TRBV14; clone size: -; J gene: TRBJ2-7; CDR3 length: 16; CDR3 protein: CASSQHTGTGDYEQYF; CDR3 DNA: TGTGCCAGCAGCCAGCACACCGGGACAGGGGACTACGAGCAGTACTTC
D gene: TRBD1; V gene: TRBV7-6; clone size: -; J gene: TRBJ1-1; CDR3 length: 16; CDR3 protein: CASRTSVGQGNTEAFF; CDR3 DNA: TGTGCCAGCAGAACGTCGGTGGGACAGGGGAACACTGAAGCTTTCTTT
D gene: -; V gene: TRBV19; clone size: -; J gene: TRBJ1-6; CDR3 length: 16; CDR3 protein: CASSIGQVEVFSPLHF; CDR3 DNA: TGTGCCAGTAGTATAGGACAGGTGGAGGTATTTTCACCCCTCCACTTT
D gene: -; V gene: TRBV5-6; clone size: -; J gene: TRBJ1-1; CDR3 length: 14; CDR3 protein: CASSPGLPNTEAFF; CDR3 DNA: TGTGCCAGCAGCCCAGGGTTACCGAACACTGAAGCTTTCTTT
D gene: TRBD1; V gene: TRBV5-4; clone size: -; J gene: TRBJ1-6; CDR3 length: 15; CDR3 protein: CASSNPQGVGSPLHF; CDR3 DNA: TGTGCCAGCAGCAACCCACAGGGGGTGGGTTCACCCCTCCACTTT
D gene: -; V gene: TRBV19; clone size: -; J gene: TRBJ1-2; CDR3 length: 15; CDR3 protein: CASSTSRGQLYGYTF; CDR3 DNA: TGTGCCAGTAGTACCTCCAGAGGACAGCTATATGGCTACACCTTC
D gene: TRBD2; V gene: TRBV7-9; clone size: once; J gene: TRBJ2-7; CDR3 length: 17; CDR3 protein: CASSLERAGARSYEQYF; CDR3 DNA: TGTGCCAGCAGCTTAGAGCGAGCGGGGGCCCGCTCCTACGAGCAGTACTTC
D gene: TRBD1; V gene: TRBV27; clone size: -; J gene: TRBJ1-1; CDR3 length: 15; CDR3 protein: CASSPRTGEYTEAFF; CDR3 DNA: TGTGCCAGCAGTCCCCGGACAGGAGAATACACTGAAGCTTTCTTT
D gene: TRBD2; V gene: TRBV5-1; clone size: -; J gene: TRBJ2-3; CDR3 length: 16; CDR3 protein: CASSLSSGGRTDTQYF; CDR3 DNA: TGCGCCAGCAGCTTGAGTAGCGGGGGGCGCACAGATACGCAGTATTTT
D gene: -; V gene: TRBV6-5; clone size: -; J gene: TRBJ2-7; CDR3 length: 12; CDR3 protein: CASSSRGYEQYF; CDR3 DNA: TGTGCCAGCAGTTCAAGGGGATACGAGCAGTACTTC
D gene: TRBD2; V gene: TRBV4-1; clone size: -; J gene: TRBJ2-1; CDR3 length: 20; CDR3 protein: CASSQAKGSSGGAGYNEQFF; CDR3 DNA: TGCGCCAGCAGCCAAGCTAAAGGCTCTAGCGGGGGGGCGGGGTACAATGAGCAGTTCTTC
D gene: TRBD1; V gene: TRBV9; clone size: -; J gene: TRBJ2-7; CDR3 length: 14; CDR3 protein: CASSTGQGDYEQYF; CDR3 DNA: TGTGCCAGCAGCACCGGACAGGGTGACTACGAGCAGTACTTC
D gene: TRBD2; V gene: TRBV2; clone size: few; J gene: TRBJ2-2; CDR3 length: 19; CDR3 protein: CASSKLRTSGGSNTGELFF; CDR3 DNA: TGTGCCAGCAGCAAACTTCGGACTAGCGGGGGCTCAAACACCGGGGAGCTGTTTTTT
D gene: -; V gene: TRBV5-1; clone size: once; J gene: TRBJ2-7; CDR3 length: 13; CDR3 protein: CASSLKGDYEQYF; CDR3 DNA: TGCGCCAGCAGCTTGAAGGGGGACTACGAGCAGTACTTC
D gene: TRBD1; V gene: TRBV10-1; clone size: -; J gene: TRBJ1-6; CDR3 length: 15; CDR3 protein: CASSTGTGDNSPLHF; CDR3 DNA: TGCGCCAGCAGTACCGGGACAGGCGATAATTCACCCCTCCACTTT
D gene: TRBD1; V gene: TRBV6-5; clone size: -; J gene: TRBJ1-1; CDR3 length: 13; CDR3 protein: CASRNRGGTEAFF; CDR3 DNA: TGTGCCAGCAGGAACAGGGGGGGGACTGAAGCTTTCTTT
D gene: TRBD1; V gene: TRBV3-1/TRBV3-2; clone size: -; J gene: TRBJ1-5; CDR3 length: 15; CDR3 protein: CASSQYRGVNQPQHF; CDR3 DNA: TGTGCCAGCAGCCAATACAGGGGAGTCAATCAGCCCCAGCATTTT
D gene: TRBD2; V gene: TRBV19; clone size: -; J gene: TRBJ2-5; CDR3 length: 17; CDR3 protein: CASRPSQLAGDQETQYF; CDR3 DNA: TGTGCCAGTAGGCCATCCCAACTAGCGGGAGACCAAGAGACCCAGTACTTC
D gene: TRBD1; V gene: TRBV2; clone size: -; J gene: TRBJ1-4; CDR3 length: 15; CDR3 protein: CASRTGQGANEKLFF; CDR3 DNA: TGTGCCAGCAGGACGGGACAGGGTGCTAATGAAAAACTGTTTTTT
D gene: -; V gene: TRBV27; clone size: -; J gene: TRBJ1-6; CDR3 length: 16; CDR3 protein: CASRPLRDIKDSPLHF; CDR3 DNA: TGTGCCAGCAGACCACTAAGGGACATAAAAGATTCACCCCTCCACTTT
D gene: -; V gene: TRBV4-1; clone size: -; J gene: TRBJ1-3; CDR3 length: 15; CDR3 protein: CASSQDRQLGNTIYF; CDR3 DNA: TGCGCCAGCAGCCAAGACCGACAGCTAGGAAACACCATATATTTT
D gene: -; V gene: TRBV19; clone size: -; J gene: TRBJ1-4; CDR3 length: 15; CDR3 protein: CASSINEQAREKLFF; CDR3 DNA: TGTGCCAGTAGTATCAACGAACAGGCGCGTGAAAAACTGTTTTTT